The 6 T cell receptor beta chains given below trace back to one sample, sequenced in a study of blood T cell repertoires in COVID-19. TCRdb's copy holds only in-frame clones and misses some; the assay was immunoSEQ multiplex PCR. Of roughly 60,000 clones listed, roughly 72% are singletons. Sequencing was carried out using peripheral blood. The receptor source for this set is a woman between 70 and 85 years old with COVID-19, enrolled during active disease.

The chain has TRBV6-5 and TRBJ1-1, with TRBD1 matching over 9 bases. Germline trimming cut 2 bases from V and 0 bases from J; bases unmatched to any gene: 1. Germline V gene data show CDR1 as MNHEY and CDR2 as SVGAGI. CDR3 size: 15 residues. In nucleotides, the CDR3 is TGTGCCAGCAGTTACGGACAGGGGATGAACACTGAAGCTTTCTTT. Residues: CASSYGQGMNTEAFF.

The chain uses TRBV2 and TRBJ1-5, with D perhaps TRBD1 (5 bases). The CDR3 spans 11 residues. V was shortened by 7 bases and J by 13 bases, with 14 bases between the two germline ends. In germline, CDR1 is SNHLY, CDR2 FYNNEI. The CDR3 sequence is CASTLGGAQHF. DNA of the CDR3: TGTGCCAGCACCCTCGGGGGAGCGCAGCATTTT.

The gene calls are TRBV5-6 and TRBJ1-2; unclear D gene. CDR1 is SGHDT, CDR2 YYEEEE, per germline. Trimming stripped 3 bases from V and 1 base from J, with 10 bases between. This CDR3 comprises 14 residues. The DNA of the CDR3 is TGTGCCAGCAGCTATCCCTACGGTAACTATGGCTACACCTTC. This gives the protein CASSYPYGNYGYTF.

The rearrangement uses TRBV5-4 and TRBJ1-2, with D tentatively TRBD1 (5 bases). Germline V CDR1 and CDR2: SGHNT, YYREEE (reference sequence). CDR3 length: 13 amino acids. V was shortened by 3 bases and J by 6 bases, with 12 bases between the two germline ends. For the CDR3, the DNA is TGTGCCAGCAGCTGGGGCAGGCTTAATGGCTACACCTTC. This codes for CASSWGRLNGYTF.

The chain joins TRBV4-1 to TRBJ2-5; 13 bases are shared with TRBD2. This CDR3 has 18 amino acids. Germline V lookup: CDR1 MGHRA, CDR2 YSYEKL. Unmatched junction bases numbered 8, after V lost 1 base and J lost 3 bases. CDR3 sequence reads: CASSQGGTSGTRKETQYF. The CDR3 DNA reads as TGCGCCAGCAGCCAAGGCGGGACTAGCGGGACGCGGAAAGAGACCCAGTACTTC.

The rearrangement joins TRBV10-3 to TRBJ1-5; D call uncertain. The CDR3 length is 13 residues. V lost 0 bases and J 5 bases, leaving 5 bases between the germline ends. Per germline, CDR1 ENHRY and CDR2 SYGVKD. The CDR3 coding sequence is TGTGCCATCAGTGAGTCGAGAGATCAGCCCCAGCATTTT. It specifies CAISESRDQPQHF.